The clone carrying this T cell receptor beta chain was seen only a few times. Its antigen is as yet unknown. Researchers took RNA transcripts and amplified TCR beta CDR3 regions from them. Investigators did first-round RT-PCR with HTBI primers, then second-round multiplex PCR. Via MiXCR, TCRdb re-called the multiplex PCR reads, giving one row per CDR3 protein. In the table there are around 600,000 distinct CDR3 sequences, under 50% of which are singletons. This entry is derived from a study of Graves' ophthalmopathy and Graves' hyperthyroidism. In the study overall: Peripheral blood collection took place at initial diagnosis, before any treatment. The study, taken as a whole, reports: With approximately 88% sensitivity and approximately 80% specificity, a 13-signature model separated ophthalmopathy from stable hyperthyroidism. The model's ophthalmopathy progression predictions had roughly 65% sensitivity and about 72% specificity.

Each diagnosis was determined on the basis of clinical symptoms, serum thyroxine, TRAb, thyroid ultrasound and orbital computed tomography. The CDR3 runs 14 residues. Germline trimming cut 1 base from V and 9 bases from J; bases unmatched to any gene: 8. Germline V lookup: CDR1 LNHNV, CDR2 YYDKDF (reference sequence). The sequence came from an adult man with Graves' ophthalmopathy. The chain recombines TRBV15 with TRBJ2-5, with 7 bases lining up with TRBD1. The sample comprised peripheral blood. The CDR3 protein is CATSRGQGNQPQYF. The CDR3 DNA follows: TGTGCCACCAGCAGAGGACAGGGCAATCAGCCCCAGTACTTC.